The sequence of this TCR beta chain was determined in a study of vaccination effects on CD4 cells after COVID-19. Pools of viral peptides were used by the ViraFEST assay to expand antigen-specific CD4+ T cells ahead of sequencing. Subsequent to a culture period of nine to ten days, CD4+ T cells were isolated. Previously uninfected by SARS-CoV-2, the vaccine recipients also showed negative nucleocapsid antibodies. With 7.5 to 10 ug/ml peptides and 9 to 10 IU/ml IL-2, a few million PBMC per well were cultured. Half of the medium was exchanged for IL-2 medium on both days 3 and 7. Only in-frame clones appear in the TCRdb table, and some are missing; sequencing was by immunoSEQ multiplex PCR. The table lists about 73,000 clones, around 74% of them singletons, with 2.5% to 3% in the top ten. To note about this clone: Antigen: not known.

The TCR comes from a human donor who received a COVID-19 vaccine. The sequencing used CD4+ T cells from PBMCs cultured with HCoV-NL63 spike peptides, collected before COVID-19 vaccination.

CDR3 sequence (DNA): TGTGCCAGCAGCTTGGACCCCGGGAAAGCTTTCTTT. This sequence encodes CASSLDPGKAFF. The chain uses TRBV11-2 and TRBJ1-1; D gene ambiguous. Trimming shortened V by 3 bases and J by 9 bases, and 11 bases separated the two germline ends. This CDR3 has 12 amino acids. CDR1 is SGHAT, CDR2 FQNNGV, per germline.